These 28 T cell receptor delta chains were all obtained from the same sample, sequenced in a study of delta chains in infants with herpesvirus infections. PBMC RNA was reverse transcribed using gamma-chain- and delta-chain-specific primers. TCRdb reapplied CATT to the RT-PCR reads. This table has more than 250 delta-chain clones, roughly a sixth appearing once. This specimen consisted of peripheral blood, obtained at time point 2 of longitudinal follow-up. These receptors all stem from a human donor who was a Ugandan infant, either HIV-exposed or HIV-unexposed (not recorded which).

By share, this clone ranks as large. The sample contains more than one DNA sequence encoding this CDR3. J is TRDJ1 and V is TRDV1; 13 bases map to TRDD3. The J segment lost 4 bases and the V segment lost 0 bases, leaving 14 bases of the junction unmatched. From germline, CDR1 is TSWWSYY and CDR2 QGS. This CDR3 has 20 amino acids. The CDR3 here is CALGELGGSLGDTRVDKLIF. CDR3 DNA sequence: TGTGCTCTTGGGGAACTGGGTGGATCACTGGGGGATACGCGAGTCGATAAACTCATCTTT.

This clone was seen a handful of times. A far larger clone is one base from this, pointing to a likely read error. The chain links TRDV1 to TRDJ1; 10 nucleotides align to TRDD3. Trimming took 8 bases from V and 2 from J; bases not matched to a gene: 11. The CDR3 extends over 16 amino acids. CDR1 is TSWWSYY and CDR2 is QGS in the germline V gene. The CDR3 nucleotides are TGTGCTCTTAGGGCTCCGGTACTGGGGGATACCGATAAACTCATCTTT. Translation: CALRAPVLGDTDKLIF.

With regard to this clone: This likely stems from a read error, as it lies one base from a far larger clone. CDR3 sequence (DNA): TGTGCTCTTGGGGCCCCATTACTGGGGGGTACGTACACCGATAAACTCATCTTT. This sequence encodes CALGAPLLGGTYTDKLIF. V gene TRDV1 combines with J gene TRDJ1, with 8 bases that match TRDD3. This CDR3 contains 18 residues. Germline-derived CDR1 and CDR2 are TSWWSYY and QGS. The J segment lost 0 bases and the V segment lost 4 bases, leaving 13 bases of the junction unmatched.

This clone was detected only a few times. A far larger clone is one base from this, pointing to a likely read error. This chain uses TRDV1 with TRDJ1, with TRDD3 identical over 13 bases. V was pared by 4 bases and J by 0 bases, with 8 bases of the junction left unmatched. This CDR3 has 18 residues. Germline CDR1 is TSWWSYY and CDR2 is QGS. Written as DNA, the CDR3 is TGTGCTCTTGGGGCCCCATTACTGGGGGATACGCACACCGATAAACTCATCTTT. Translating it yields CALGAPLLGDTHTDKLIF.

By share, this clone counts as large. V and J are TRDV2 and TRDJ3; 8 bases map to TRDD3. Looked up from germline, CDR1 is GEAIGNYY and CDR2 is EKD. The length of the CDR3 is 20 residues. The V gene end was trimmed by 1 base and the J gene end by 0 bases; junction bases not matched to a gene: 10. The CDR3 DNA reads TGTGCCTGTGACACTCTTACTGGGGGTCGTCGCTCCTGGGACACCCGACAGATGTTTTTC. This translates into CACDTLTGGRRSWDTRQMFF.

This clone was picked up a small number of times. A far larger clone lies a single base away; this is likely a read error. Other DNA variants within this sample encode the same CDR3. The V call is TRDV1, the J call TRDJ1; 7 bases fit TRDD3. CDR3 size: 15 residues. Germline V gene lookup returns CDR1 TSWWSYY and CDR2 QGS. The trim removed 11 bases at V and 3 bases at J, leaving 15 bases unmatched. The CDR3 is CAVVPTFTGADKLIF. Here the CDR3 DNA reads TGTGCTGTGGTTCCCACCTTTACTGGGGCCGATAAACTCATCTTT.

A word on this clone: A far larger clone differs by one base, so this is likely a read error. Written as DNA, the CDR3 is TGTGCCTGTGATACTGGGCGATACGCGACAGCACAACTCTTCTTT. This translates into CACDTGRYATAQLFF. The J gene is TRDJ2, the V gene TRDV2; TRDD3 might be the D (6 bases). TCRdb offers no J gene call, so here the DNA was matched to germline to obtain one. The CDR3 extends over 15 amino acids. Germline values: CDR1 GEAIGNYY, CDR2 EKD. V was trimmed by 4 bases and J by 4 bases, leaving 15 bases between them.

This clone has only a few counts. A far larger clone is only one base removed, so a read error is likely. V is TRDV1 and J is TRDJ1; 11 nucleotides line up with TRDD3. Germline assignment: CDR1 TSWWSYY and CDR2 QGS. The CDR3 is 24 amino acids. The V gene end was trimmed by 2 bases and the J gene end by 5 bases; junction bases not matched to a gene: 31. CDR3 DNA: TGTGCTCTTGGGGAAGTAGGGTCCCAGCGCTCCCTTTTTCTGGGGGATACTGAGGTAGATAAACTCATCTTT. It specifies CALGEVGSQRSLFLGDTEVDKLIF.

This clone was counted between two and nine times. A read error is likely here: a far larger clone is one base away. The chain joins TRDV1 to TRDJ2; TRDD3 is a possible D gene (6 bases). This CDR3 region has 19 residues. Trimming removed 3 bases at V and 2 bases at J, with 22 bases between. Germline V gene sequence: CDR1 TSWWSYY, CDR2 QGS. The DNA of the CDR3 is TGTGCTCTTGGGGACCCTGGGGAGGATAAACATCTCTTGACAGCACAACTCTTCTTT. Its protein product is CALGDPGEDKHLLTAQLFF.

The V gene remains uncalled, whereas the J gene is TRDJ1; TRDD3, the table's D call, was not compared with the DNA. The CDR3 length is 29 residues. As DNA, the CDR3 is TGTGCCTCGGGGGGAGGGCCCCGCCTTCCCCCCCTCCTCGACTGGGGGATACGCGATGAAAGAACTGTTAATTGTAAACTCATCTTT. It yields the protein CASGGGPRLPPLLDWGIRDERTVNCKLIF.

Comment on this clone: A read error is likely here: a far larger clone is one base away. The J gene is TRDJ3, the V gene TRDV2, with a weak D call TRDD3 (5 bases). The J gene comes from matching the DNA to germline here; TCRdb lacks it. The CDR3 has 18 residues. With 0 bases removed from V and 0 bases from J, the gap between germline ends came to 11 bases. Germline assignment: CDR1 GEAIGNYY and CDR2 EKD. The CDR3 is CACDTAGRYSWDTRQMFF. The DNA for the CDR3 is TGTGCCTGTGACACCGCTGGGAGATACTCCTGGGACACCCGACAGATGTTTTTC.

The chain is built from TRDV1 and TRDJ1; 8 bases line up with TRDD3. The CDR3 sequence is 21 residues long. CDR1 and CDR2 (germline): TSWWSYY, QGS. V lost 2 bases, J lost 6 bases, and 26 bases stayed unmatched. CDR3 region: CALGETALHPVLGAEPNKLIF. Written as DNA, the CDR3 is TGTGCTCTTGGGGAAACGGCCCTTCACCCCGTACTGGGGGCCGAACCAAATAAACTCATCTTT.

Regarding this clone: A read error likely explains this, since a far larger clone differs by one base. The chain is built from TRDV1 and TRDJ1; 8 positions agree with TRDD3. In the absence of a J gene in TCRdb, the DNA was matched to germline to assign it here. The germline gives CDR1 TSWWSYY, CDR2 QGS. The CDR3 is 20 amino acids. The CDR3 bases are TGCGCTCTTGGGGTCCCCTTACCTAAGGGGATACTTCCTTACACCGATAAACTCATCTTT. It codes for CALGVPLPKGILPYTDKLIF.

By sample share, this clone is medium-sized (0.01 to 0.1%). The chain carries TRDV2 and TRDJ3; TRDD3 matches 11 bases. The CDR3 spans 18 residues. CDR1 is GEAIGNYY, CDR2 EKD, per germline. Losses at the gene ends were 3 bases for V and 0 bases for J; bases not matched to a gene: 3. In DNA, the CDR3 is TGTGCCTGTGACGTACTGGGGGATAGCTCCTGGGACACCCGACAGATGTTTTTC. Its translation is CACDVLGDSSWDTRQMFF.

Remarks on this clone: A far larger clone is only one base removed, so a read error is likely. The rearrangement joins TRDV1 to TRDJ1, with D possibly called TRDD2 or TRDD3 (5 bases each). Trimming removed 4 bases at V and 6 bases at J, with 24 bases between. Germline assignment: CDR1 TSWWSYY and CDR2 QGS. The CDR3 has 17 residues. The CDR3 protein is CALGANVPLLAYHKLIF. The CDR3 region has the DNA TGTGCTCTTGGGGCGAATGTCCCCCTACTGGCCTACCATAAACTCATCTTT.

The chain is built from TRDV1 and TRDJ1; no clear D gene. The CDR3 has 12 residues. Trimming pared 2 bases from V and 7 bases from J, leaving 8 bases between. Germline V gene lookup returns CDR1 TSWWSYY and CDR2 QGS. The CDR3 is CALGEMRGKLIF. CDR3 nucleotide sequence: TGTGCTCTTGGGGAAATGAGGGGTAAACTCATCTTT.

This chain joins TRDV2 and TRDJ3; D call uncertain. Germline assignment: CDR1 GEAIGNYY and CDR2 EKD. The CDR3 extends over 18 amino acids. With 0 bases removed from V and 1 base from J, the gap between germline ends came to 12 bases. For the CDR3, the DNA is TGTGCCTGTGACACCGTCACCTCCCTTTCCTGGGACACCCGACAGATGTTTTTC. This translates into CACDTVTSLSWDTRQMFF.

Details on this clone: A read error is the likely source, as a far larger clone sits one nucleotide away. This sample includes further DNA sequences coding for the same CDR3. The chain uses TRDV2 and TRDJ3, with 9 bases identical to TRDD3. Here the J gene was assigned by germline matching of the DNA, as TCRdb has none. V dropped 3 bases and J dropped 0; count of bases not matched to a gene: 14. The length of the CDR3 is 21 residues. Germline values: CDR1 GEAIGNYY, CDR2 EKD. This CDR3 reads CACDRVLGDTPSSWDTRQMFF. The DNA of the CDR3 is TGTGCCTGTGACCGCGTACTGGGGGACACTCCCAGCTCCTGGGACACCCGACAGATGTTTTTC.

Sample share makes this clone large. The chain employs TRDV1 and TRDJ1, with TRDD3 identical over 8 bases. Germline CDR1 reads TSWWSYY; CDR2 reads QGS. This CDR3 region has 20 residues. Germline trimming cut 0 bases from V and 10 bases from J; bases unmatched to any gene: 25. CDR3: CALGELFVRWGTGGHPGLIF. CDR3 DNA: TGTGCTCTTGGGGAACTTTTCGTACGCTGGGGTACTGGGGGTCATCCGGGACTCATCTTT.

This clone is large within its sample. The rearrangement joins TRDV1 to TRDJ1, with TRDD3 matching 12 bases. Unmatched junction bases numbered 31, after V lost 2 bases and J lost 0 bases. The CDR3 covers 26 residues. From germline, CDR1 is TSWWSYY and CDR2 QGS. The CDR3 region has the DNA TGTGCTCTTGGGGAAAAGCCCCCTTCCCGACTGTACTGGGGGATACCCCCGTCCCAGTACACCGATAAACTCATCTTT. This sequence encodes CALGEKPPSRLYWGIPPSQYTDKLIF.

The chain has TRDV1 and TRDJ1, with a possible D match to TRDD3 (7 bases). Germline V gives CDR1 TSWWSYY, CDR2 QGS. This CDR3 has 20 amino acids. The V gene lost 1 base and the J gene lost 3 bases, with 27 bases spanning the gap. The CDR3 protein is CALGEPSSSYWGPGADKLIF. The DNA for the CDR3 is TGTGCTCTTGGGGAACCTTCCTCTTCTTACTGGGGCCCTGGGGCCGATAAACTCATCTTT.

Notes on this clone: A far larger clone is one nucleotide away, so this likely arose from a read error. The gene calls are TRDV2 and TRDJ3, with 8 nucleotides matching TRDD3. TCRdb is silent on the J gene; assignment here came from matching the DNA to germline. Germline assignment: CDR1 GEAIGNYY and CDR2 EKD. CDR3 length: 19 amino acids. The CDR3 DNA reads TGTGCCTGTGACACCGGCTGGGGGACGCGCTCCTGGGACGCCCGACAGATGTTTTTC. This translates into CACDTGWGTRSWDARQMFF.

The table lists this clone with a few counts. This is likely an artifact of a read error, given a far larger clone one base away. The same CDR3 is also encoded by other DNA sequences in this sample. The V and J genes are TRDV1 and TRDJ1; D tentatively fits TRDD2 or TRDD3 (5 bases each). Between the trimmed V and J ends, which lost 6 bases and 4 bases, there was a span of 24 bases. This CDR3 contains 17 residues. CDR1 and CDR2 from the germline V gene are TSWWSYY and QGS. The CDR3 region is CALGANVPLLAYDKLIF. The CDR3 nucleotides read TGTGCTCTTGGAGCGAATGTCCCCCTACTGGCCTACGATAAACTCATCTTT.

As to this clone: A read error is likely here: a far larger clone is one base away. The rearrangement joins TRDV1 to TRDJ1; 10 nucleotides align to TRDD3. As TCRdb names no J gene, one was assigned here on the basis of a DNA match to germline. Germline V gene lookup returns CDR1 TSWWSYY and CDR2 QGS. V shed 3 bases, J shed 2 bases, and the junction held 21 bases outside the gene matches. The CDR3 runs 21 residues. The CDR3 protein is CALGDHFLRRYWGINTDKLIF. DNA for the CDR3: TGTGCTCTTGGGGACCACTTCCTACGTCGGTACTGGGGGATTAATACCGATAAACTCATCTTT.

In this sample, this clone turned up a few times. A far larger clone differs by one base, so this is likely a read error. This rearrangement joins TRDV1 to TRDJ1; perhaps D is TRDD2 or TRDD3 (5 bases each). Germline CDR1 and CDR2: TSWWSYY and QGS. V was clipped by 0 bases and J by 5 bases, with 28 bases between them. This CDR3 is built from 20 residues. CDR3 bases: TGTGCTCTTGGGGAACTAGTGGGGTTCCCTTTCCCCTACTGTTCAGATAAACTCATCTTT. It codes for CALGELVGFPFPYCSDKLIF.

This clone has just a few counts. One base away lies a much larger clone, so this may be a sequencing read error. This CDR3 is CALGEPLVGTGGYNTYKLIF. CDR3 nucleotide sequence: TGTGCTCTTGGGGAACCCCTTGTGGGTACTGGGGGGTATAACACCTATAAACTCATCTTT. The chain has TRDV1 and TRDJ1; 8 bases line up with TRDD3. The CDR3 spans 20 residues. Germline CDR1 TSWWSYY, CDR2 QGS.

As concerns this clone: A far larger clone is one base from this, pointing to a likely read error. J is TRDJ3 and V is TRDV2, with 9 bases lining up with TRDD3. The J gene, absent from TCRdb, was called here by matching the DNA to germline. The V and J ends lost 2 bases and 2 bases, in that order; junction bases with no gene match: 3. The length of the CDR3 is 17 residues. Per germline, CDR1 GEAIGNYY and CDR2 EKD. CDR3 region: CACDILGDPWDTRQMFF. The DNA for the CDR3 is TGTGCCTGTGACATACTGGGGGACCCCTGGGACACCCGACAGATGTTTTTC.

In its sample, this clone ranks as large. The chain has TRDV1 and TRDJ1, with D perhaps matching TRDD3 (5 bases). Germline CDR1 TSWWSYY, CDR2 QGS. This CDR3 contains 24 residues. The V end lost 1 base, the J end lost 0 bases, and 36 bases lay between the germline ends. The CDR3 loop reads CALGEPRRDLGNKVVLAHTDKLIF. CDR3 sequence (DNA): TGTGCTCTTGGGGAACCCAGGAGAGATCTCGGGAATAAGGTCGTACTGGCCCACACCGATAAACTCATCTTT.